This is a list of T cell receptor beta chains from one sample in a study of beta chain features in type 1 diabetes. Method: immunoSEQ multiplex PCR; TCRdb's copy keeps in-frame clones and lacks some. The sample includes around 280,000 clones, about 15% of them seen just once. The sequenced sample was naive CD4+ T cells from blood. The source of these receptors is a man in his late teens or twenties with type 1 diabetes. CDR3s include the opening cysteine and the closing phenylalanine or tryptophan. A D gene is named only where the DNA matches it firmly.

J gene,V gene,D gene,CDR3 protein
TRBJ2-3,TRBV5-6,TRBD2,CASRFRASGSTDTQYF
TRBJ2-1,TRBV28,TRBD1,CASSLTGNEQFF
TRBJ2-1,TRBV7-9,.,CASTLPETSYNEQFF
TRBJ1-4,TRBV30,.,CAWSVLSTNEKLFF
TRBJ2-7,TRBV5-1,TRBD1,CASSLEGAEQYF
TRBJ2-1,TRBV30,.,CAWSPPVPRVPFF
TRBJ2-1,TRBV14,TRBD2,CATAVGSGGLSSYNEQFF
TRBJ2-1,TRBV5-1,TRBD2,CASSLGRELYNEQFF
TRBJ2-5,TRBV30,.,CAWSVQAAQETQYF
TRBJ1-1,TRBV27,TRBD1,CASSLLGRGAEAFF
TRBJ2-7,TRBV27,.,CASSLHKRSYEQYF
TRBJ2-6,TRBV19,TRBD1,CASSSPTGEIDAGANVLTF
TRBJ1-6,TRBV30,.,CAWGLGSLYNSPLHF
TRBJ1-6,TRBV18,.,CASSWTDLGNSPLHF
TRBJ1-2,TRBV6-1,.,CASSHSYGYTF
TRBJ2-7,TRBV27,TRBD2,CASSLRLADYYEQYF
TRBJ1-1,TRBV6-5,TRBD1,CASSYRQGTNTEAFF
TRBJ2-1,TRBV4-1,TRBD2,CASSHPLGGGGHEQFF
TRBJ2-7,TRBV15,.,CATSRDSAGEQYF
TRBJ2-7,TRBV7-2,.,CASGNGGSYYEQYF
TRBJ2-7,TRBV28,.,CASSPSDQGKTYEQYF
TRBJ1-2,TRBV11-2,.,CASSLGPGPYGYTF
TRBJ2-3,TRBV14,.,CASNLTTDTQYF
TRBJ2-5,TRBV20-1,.,CSAILETQYF
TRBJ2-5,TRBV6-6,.,CASSYSRGVRETQYF
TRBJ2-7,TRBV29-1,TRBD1,CSVEETGGLDEQYF
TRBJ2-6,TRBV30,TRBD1,CAWSGPQGTGANVLTF
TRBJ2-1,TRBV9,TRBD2,CASSGTSGIYNEQFF
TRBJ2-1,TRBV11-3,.,CASSFFSNEQFF
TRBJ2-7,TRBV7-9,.,CASGARYEQYF
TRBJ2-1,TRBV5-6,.,CASSLPHQGEQFF
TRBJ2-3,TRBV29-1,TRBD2,CSVHSGGSTDTQYF
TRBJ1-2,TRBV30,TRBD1,CAWSVRDRANPGYGYTF
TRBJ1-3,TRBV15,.,CATSRDRGGSGNTIYF
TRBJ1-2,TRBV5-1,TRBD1,CASSPDRGGYGYTF
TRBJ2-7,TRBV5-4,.,CASRSMRRSSYEQYF
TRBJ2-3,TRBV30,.,CAWGAGPWGTDTQYF
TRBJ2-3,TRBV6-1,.,CASSNRDPDTQYF
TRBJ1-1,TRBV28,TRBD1,CASSSSRTGGRDTEAFF
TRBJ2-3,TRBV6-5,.,CASSPIEPWSDTQYF
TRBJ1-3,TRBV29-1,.,CSATRRLAGNTIYF
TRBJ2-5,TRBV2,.,CASNGANAQETQYF
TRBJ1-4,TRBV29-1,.,CSAKGTSEKLFF
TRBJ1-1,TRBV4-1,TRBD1,CASSQLTGGKAFF
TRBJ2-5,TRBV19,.,CASSIRVQETQYF
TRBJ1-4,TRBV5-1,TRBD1,CASRGQGTNEKLFF
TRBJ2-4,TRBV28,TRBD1,CASSVGQLGNIQYF
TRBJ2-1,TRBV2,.,CASSDSSPYNEQFF
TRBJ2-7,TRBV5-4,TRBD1,CASSLGQGGYEQYF
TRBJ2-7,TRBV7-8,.,CASSLVLRLFFGEQYF
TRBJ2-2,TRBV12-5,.,CASGLSFTVGNTGELFF
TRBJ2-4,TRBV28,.,CASSNQGGDIQYF
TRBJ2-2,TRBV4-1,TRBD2,CASSHLAGGLRGELFF
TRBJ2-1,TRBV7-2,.,CASSLSRGAYNEQFF
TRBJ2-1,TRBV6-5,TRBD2,CASSQGLAQREQFF
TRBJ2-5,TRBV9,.,CASSVATQETQYF
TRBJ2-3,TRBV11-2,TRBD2,CASSLGASGGTDTQYF